This T cell receptor (beta chain) was sequenced during a study of T cell changes during pregnancy in multiple sclerosis. Data came from immunoSEQ multiplex PCR; TCRdb stores just in-frame clones and leaves some out. The repertoire includes about 83,000 clones, about 90% of them detected once, and 3% to 4.5% sits in the top ten. The CDR3 is made up of 16 amino acids. Germline CDR1 SGHRS, CDR2 YFSETQ. V shed 2 bases, J shed 4 bases, and the junction held 9 bases outside the gene matches. Sample: PBMCs, taken in the first trimester of pregnancy. The receptor was derived from a female donor in good health, serving as a control in a pregnancy study. Some clones in this sample may be carry-over from other donors' samples. This sequence joins TRBV5-1 and TRBJ2-3; the match to TRBD2 covers 8 bases. CDR3 DNA: TGCGCCAGCAGCTTTTTTGCGGGGGGTTCGGCAGATACGCAGTATTTT. Protein product: CASSFFAGGSADTQYF. Combining the CDR3 with reference TRBV5-1 and TRBJ2-3 gives the whole variable domain KAGVTQTPRYLIKTRGQQVTLSCSPISGHRSVSWYQQTPGQGLQFLFEYFSETQRNKGNFPGRFSGRQFSNSRSEMNVSTLELGDSALYLCASSFFAGGSADTQYFGPGTRLTVL.